This T cell receptor beta chain came from a study of Tregs in tolerant kidney transplant recipients. About the research overall: An approximately three-day belatacept mixed lymphocyte reaction, sometimes plus 5-day graft donor restimulation, preceded CD4+CD25+CD127- sorting. Study-level findings and limits: Biological reproducibility was not directly addressed in this study.

Germline CDR1 SGDLS, CDR2 YYNGEE. V trimming: 4 bases; J trimming: 1 base; junction bases outside the gene matches: 5. CDR3 length: 14 residues. As to this clone: As yet, its antigen is unknown.

The data were produced by immunoSEQ multiplex PCR, yet TCRdb's version contains in-frame clones alone and is incomplete. The sample yields about 2,000 clones, 40% to 50% seen once. The sequenced material came from Tregs from blood cultured with allogeneic cells. The TCR comes from a human donor in good health. The rearrangement links TRBV9 to TRBJ2-7; the match to TRBD1 covers 7 bases. The DNA for the CDR3 is TGTGCCAGCAGCCCACAGGGGTTGTCCTACGAGCAGTACTTC. It translates to CASSPQGLSYEQYF.